This passage covers 13 T cell receptor beta chains from one sample sequenced in a study of T-cell reconstitution after alpha-beta-depleted transplantation in children. TCRbeta library construction was performed incorporating unique molecular identifiers. TCRdb reanalysed the PCR reads using MiXCR and keeps one entry per CDR3 protein. The sample includes a few hundred thousand distinct CDR3 sequences, 25% to 30% of them seen just once. The sequences come from PBMCs, collected before TCRalphabeta/CD19-depleted stem cell transplant. Source of these receptors: a boy under three years old with Wiskott-Aldrich syndrome, due to receive a stem cell transplant.

This clonotype was detected a few times. This chain joins TRBV10-3 and TRBJ2-1; 11 nucleotides agree with TRBD2. The junction had 5 bases not matched to a gene; V was cut back by 6 bases and J by 4 bases. CDR1 is ENHRY, CDR2 SYGVKD, per germline. The CDR3 sequence is 15 residues long. Written as DNA, the CDR3 is TGTGCCATCAGGGAACTAGCGGGAGCTTACAATGAGCAGTTCTTC. Protein sequence: CAIRELAGAYNEQFF.

The V call is TRBV6-5, the J call TRBJ2-5, with D perhaps matching TRBD2 (5 bases). The V gene lost 0 bases and the J gene lost 2 bases, with 10 bases spanning the gap. Germline assignment: CDR1 MNHEY and CDR2 SVGAGI. The CDR3 loop spans 15 amino acids. CDR3 in DNA: TGTGCCAGCAGTTACTCGAGCGGTCCACAAGAGACCCAGTACTTC. Amino acids: CASSYSSGPQETQYF.

This chain links TRBV10-3 with TRBJ2-2; D not certain. With 4 bases removed from V and 1 base from J, the gap between germline ends came to 10 bases. The CDR3 loop spans 15 amino acids. Germline CDR1 and CDR2: ENHRY and SYGVKD. The CDR3 coding sequence is TGTGCCATCAGTGCCAGTACAGAGAACACCGGGGAGCTGTTTTTT. This sequence encodes CAISASTENTGELFF.

This clonotype was counted only a few times. This chain joins TRBV5-1 and TRBJ1-5; D not certain. V shed 7 bases and J shed 10 bases, with 9 bases lying between them. The CDR3 covers 10 residues. Germline CDR1 reads SGHRS; CDR2 reads YFSETQ. This chain's CDR3 is CASLLFPQHF. CDR3 in DNA: TGCGCCAGCCTCTTGTTTCCCCAGCATTTT.

This clonotype was detected only a few times. The chain links TRBV6-5 to TRBJ2-3; no firm D call. CDR1 is MNHEY, CDR2 SVGAGI, per germline. The CDR3 contains 12 residues. V was pared by 6 bases and J by 10 bases, with 14 bases between. The CDR3 reads CASSPTVHPQYF. The CDR3 DNA reads as TGTGCCAGCAGCCCTACAGTCCACCCGCAGTATTTT.

The chain is built from TRBV5-5 and TRBJ2-5; no definite D call. Trimming stripped 4 bases from V and 7 bases from J, with 14 bases between. CDR1 and CDR2 from the germline V gene are SGHKS and YYEKEE (reference sequence). The CDR3 consists of 13 residues. The CDR3 protein is CASSPRVLGTQYF. CDR3 bases: TGTGCCAGCAGCCCCCGGGTACTTGGGACCCAGTACTTC.

This clonotype was detected a few times. This chain connects TRBV20-1 to TRBJ2-5; 7 nucleotides align to TRBD1. This CDR3 is built from 14 residues. J was trimmed by 4 bases and V by 6 bases; bases with no gene match: 11. Germline-derived CDR1 and CDR2 are DFQATT and SNEGSKA (reference sequence). Written as DNA, the CDR3 is TGCAGTGCAGACAGGGCCTCAGGCGGAGAGACCCAGTACTTC. Its translation: CSADRASGGETQYF.

The rearrangement joins TRBV5-1 to TRBJ2-3; 9 bases are a match to TRBD2. The CDR3 length is 16 residues. CDR1 is SGHRS, CDR2 YFSETQ, per germline. Trimming cost V 0 bases and J 4 bases; bases outside gene matches: 6. CDR3: CASSLGSGRGPDTQYF. The CDR3 nucleotides read TGCGCCAGCAGCTTGGGTAGCGGGAGAGGGCCAGATACGCAGTATTTT.

This clonotype was picked up a small number of times. The chain has TRBV20-1 and TRBJ2-3; 12 bases are shared with TRBD2. CDR1 and CDR2 from the germline V gene are DFQATT and SNEGSKA (reference sequence). CDR3 size: 17 residues. V lost 3 bases and J lost 9; bases outside the gene matches: 16. CDR3 in amino acids: CSARNLRLAGDRETQYF. DNA for the CDR3: TGCAGTGCTAGGAACCTAAGACTAGCGGGAGATCGGGAGACGCAGTATTTT.

This clonotype has only a few counts. This sequence joins TRBV10-3 and TRBJ2-7, with D unresolved. In germline, CDR1 is ENHRY, CDR2 SYGVKD. The CDR3 loop spans 11 amino acids. Trimming cost V 2 bases and J 9 bases, with 8 bases left between them. The CDR3 loop reads CAISEPPMQYF. The CDR3 DNA sequence: TGTGCCATCAGTGAGCCGCCTATGCAGTACTTC.

The genes are TRBV5-1 and TRBJ2-2, with 7 positions matching TRBD2. The J segment lost 6 bases and the V segment lost 2 bases, leaving 4 bases of the junction unmatched. The CDR3 is 14 residues long. Germline V gives CDR1 SGHRS, CDR2 YFSETQ. Written as DNA, the CDR3 is TGCGCCAGCAGCTTTGCGGGGGTACCCGGGGAGCTGTTTTTT. Translated, it gives CASSFAGVPGELFF.

This rearrangement joins TRBV10-3 to TRBJ2-1; 14 bases fit TRBD2. The ends lost 3 bases at V and 7 bases at J; junction bases unmatched: 2. The CDR3 extends over 15 amino acids. The germline V gene has CDR1 ENHRY and CDR2 SYGVKD. In DNA form, the CDR3 reads TGTGCCATCAGTGACGGGACTAGCGGGAGAAATGAGCAGTTCTTC. This codes for CAISDGTSGRNEQFF.

The rearrangement uses TRBV20-1 and TRBJ2-7, with D perhaps TRBD2 (7 bases). V was pared by 0 bases and J by 4 bases, with 10 bases between. The CDR3 runs 13 residues. CDR1 and CDR2 (germline): DFQATT, SNEGSKA (reference sequence). CDR3 region: CSAREGGAYEQYF. For the CDR3, the DNA is TGCAGTGCTAGAGAGGGGGGGGCTTACGAGCAGTACTTC.